The present T cell receptor (beta chain) was sequenced within a study of T cell repertoires in cytomegalovirus infection. The study, taken as a whole, reports: HLA-C-restricted CMV clonotypes gave the most frequent clonotype in two of eight donors.

CDR3 length equals 13 residues. The J segment lost 5 bases and the V segment lost 6 bases, leaving 4 bases of the junction unmatched. TCRdb re-called the reads through MiXCR, storing one row per CDR3 protein. The table lists some 320,000 distinct CDR3 sequences, 25% to 30% of them singletons. With regard to this clonotype: Its specificity is unknown.

The TCR was taken from a human donor in good health (CMV status not recorded). Some clones in this sample may be carry-over from other donors' samples. The sequencing used cultured PBMCs, collected from culture after CMV antigen stimulation. The chain uses TRBV12-3 or TRBV12-4 and TRBJ2-7; 10 bases are a match to TRBD1. CDR3 protein: CASSRDRGHEQYF. The CDR3 region has the DNA TGTGCCAGCAGCCGTGACAGGGGGCACGAGCAGTACTTC.